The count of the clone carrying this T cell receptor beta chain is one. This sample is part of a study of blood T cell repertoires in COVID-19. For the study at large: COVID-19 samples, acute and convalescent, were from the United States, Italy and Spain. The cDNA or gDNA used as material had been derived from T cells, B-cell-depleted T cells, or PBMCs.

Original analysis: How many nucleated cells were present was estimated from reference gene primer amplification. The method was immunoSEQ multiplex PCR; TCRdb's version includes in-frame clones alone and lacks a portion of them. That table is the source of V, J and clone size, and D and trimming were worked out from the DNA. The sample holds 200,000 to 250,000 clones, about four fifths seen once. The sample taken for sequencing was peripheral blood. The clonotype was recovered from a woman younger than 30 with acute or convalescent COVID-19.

CDR3: CSVAVGQGNQPQHF. CDR3 DNA: TGCAGCGTCGCCGTAGGACAGGGGAATCAGCCCCAGCATTTT. V is TRBV29-1 and J is TRBJ1-5; TRBD1 matches at 9 bases. CDR1 and CDR2 (germline): SQVTM, ANQGSEA. The length of the CDR3 is 14 residues. With V trimmed by 6 bases and J by 4 bases, 7 bases remained unmatched.